Following are 18 T cell receptor beta chains from one sample sequenced in a study of control samples from healthy donors and cancer patients. Sequenced by immunoSEQ multiplex PCR; TCRdb stores in-frame clones only, minus some. The table includes 95,000 to 100,000 clones, roughly 78% detected once. The material sequenced was blood. These receptors came from a man in his 60s in good health.

The genes are TRBV7-6 and TRBJ2-7; D gene uncertain. V was pared by 1 base and J by 2 bases, with 6 bases between. This CDR3 comprises 13 residues. CDR1 and CDR2 from the germline V gene are SGHVS and FNYEAQ. CDR3 loop: CASSLEVAYEQYF. The CDR3 coding sequence is TGTGCCAGCAGCTTAGAGGTTGCCTACGAGCAGTACTTC.

The V call is TRBV7-2, the J call TRBJ1-6; weak D call: TRBD1 (6 bases). Trimming took 5 bases from V and 10 from J, leaving 18 bases between them. The CDR3 loop spans 15 amino acids. The V gene's germline CDR1 is SGHTA and CDR2 FQGNSA. CDR3 in amino acids: CASSPASHRESPLHF. Here the CDR3 DNA reads TGTGCCAGCAGCCCCGCTTCCCACAGGGAGTCACCCCTCCACTTT.

The rearrangement uses TRBV6-1 and TRBJ2-7; no clear D. Germline assignment: CDR1 MNHNS and CDR2 SASEGT. V was clipped by 1 base and J by 3 bases, with 1 base between them. CDR3 length equals 11 residues. The CDR3 DNA reads as TGTGCCAGCAGTGAAGACTACGAGCAGTACTTC. Amino acid sequence: CASSEDYEQYF.

The genes are TRBV9 and TRBJ2-3; TRBD1 might be the D (6 bases). The CDR3 sequence is 16 residues long. Germline V gives CDR1 SGDLS, CDR2 YYNGEE. The V gene lost 3 bases and the J gene lost 0 bases, with 14 bases spanning the gap. The CDR3 DNA sequence: TGTGCCAGCAGCGCCGGGACAACGTCTAGCACAGATACGCAGTATTTT. The encoded protein is CASSAGTTSSTDTQYF.

The J gene is TRBJ1-4, the V gene TRBV16; D is possibly TRBD1 (6 bases). This CDR3 has 15 residues. Trimming shortened V by 4 bases and J by 8 bases, and 17 bases separated the two germline ends. CDR1 and CDR2 from the germline V gene are KGHSY and FQNENV. CDR3 DNA: TGTGCCAGCAGCCTCAGGGGAGCATGGAAAGAAAAACTGTTTTTT. This codes for CASSLRGAWKEKLFF.

This chain uses TRBV28 with TRBJ1-3; the D is unclear. Germline V gives CDR1 MDHEN, CDR2 SYDVKM. The CDR3 covers 15 residues. Trimming removed 5 bases at V and 0 bases at J, with 11 bases between. The CDR3 DNA follows: TGTGCCAGCAGTCAGGACGGAATCTCTGGAAACACCATATATTTT. This codes for CASSQDGISGNTIYF. The full variable domain, in which reference TRBV28 and TRBJ1-3 provide the parts outside the CDR3, is DVKVTQSSRYLVKRTGEKVFLECVQDMDHENMFWYRQDPGLGLRLIYFSYDVKMKEKGDIPEGYSVSREKKERFSLILESASTNQTSMYLCASSQDGISGNTIYFGEGSWLTVV.

This clone was counted a few times. This chain links TRBV7-9 with TRBJ1-1; the D is unclear. The CDR3 sequence is 13 residues long. V dropped 6 bases and J dropped 7 bases, with 15 bases sitting between them. The germline V gene has CDR1 SEHNR and CDR2 FQNEAQ (reference sequence). CDR3 region: CASSYPGIREAFF. The DNA for the CDR3 is TGTGCCAGCAGTTATCCAGGTATCCGTGAAGCTTTCTTT.

The CDR3 sequence: CASLGQGAGQPQHF. CDR3 DNA sequence: TGTGCCAGCCTCGGACAGGGGGCCGGTCAGCCCCAGCATTTT. The rearrangement joins TRBV2 to TRBJ1-5; 11 bases agree with TRBD1. CDR3 size: 14 residues. Trimming removed 8 bases from V and 6 bases from J; junction bases left unmatched: 6. In germline, CDR1 is SNHLY, CDR2 FYNNEI.

The chain uses TRBV18 and TRBJ1-6, with 8 nucleotides matching TRBD1. This CDR3 has 15 amino acids. V gave up 4 bases and J gave up 9 bases; unmatched junction bases: 8. CDR1 KGHSH and CDR2 LQKENI come from the germline V gene. The CDR3 DNA reads as TGTGCCAGCTCACTCGGACAGGGCCCTACTTCACCCCTCCACTTT. It is translated as CASSLGQGPTSPLHF.

DNA for the CDR3: TGTGCCAGCAGCTCCCTGACTATGAACACCGGGGAGCTGTTTTTT. This translates into CASSSLTMNTGELFF. The chain couples TRBV11-2 to TRBJ2-2, with D possibly being TRBD2 (5 bases). This CDR3 is 15 amino acids long. Germline V gene sequence: CDR1 SGHAT, CDR2 FQNNGV. V was shortened by 4 bases and J by 1 base, with 10 bases between the two germline ends.

V and J are TRBV19 and TRBJ1-6; D remains unclear. V dropped 0 bases and J dropped 10 bases, with 7 bases sitting between them. The germline V gene has CDR1 LNHDA and CDR2 SQIVND (reference sequence). This CDR3 spans 13 amino acids. CDR3 region: CASSIEVGSPLHF. CDR3 nucleotide sequence: TGTGCCAGTAGTATAGAGGTCGGATCACCCCTCCACTTT.

J is TRBJ1-3 and V is TRBV6-5; D is unresolved. There are 16 residues in the CDR3. V lost 4 bases and J 4 bases, leaving 17 bases between the germline ends. Germline CDR1 and CDR2: MNHEY and SVGAGI. Here the CDR3 DNA reads TGTGCCAGCAGTTCCCAGCCCCGTCCGCTCGGAAACACCATATATTTT. Amino acid sequence: CASSSQPRPLGNTIYF.

This clone was seen a handful of times. The V call is TRBV30, the J call TRBJ1-1, with 9 bases lining up with TRBD1. The CDR3 extends over 12 amino acids. Germline V CDR1 and CDR2: GTSNPN, SVGIG (reference sequence). After removal of 8 bases from V and 9 bases from J, the junction contained 10 bases not matched to a gene. CDR3 sequence (DNA): TGTGCCACCGGACAGGGGTGGTCCCAAGCTTTCTTT. This translates into CATGQGWSQAFF. Together with reference TRBV30 and TRBJ1-1, the CDR3 gives the full variable domain: SQTIHQWPATLVQPVGSPLSLECTVEGTSNPNLYWYRQAAGRGLQLLFYSVGIGQISSEVPQNLSASRPQDRQFILSSKKLLLSDSGFYLCATGQGWSQAFFGQGTRLTVV.

The rearrangement joins TRBV6-5 to TRBJ1-1; 7 nucleotides match TRBD1. CDR1 and CDR2 (germline): MNHEY, SVGAGI. V lost 6 bases to trimming and J lost 2 bases; unmatched junction nucleotides: 3. The CDR3 runs to 13 residues. This chain's CDR3 is CASRDRDNTEAFF. The CDR3 DNA reads TGTGCCAGCAGAGACAGGGATAACACTGAAGCTTTCTTT.

The V call is TRBV7-9, the J call TRBJ2-3; D gene ambiguous. The CDR3 runs to 13 residues. From germline, CDR1 is SEHNR and CDR2 FQNEAQ (reference sequence). V lost 1 base and J lost 4, with 6 bases in between. The CDR3 reads CASSLGLADTQYF. CDR3 nucleotide sequence: TGTGCCAGCAGCTTAGGGCTAGCAGATACGCAGTATTTT.

The chain links TRBV19 to TRBJ2-7; 11 nucleotides line up with TRBD1. Germline lookup yields CDR1 LNHDA and CDR2 SQIVND (reference sequence). This CDR3 contains 14 residues. V trimming: 8 bases; J trimming: 3 bases; junction bases outside the gene matches: 6. The CDR3 DNA sequence: TGTGCCAGTGAACCCGGGACAGGGGGCTACGAGCAGTACTTC. This sequence encodes CASEPGTGGYEQYF.

The chain uses TRBV24-1 and TRBJ2-3; possible D gene TRBD2, 5 bases. Germline CDR1 and CDR2: KGHDR and SFDVKD. V lost 2 bases and J lost 2, with 22 bases in between. This CDR3 comprises 19 residues. The CDR3 reads CATSDSSVGDHSLTDTQYF. The CDR3 DNA reads as TGTGCCACCAGTGATTCCTCCGTGGGAGACCATTCCCTCACAGATACGCAGTATTTT.

This chain connects TRBV25-1 to TRBJ2-7, with D tentatively TRBD2 (5 bases). CDR1 is MGHDK, CDR2 SYGVNS, per germline. There are 13 residues in the CDR3. V lost 3 bases to trimming and J lost 7 bases, with 13 bases between them. The CDR3 DNA is TGTGCCAGCAGTGACAGGAGGTTGTATGAGCAGTACTTC. It specifies CASSDRRLYEQYF.